This T cell receptor beta chain was observed in a study of blood T cell repertoires in COVID-19. TCRdb's copy holds only in-frame clones and misses some; the assay was immunoSEQ multiplex PCR. The sample yields 110,000 to 150,000 clones, less than 85% seen once. Trimming cost V 4 bases and J 7 bases, with 14 bases left between them. The CDR3 consists of 14 residues. Germline CDR1 reads MGHDK; CDR2 reads SYGVNS. V and J are TRBV25-1 and TRBJ1-3; D is unresolved. The source material was PBMCs or T cells enriched from blood (not recorded which). The receptor was isolated from a woman aged 18-29 years who had been exposed to COVID-19. CDR3 residues: CASSVGGLFNTIYF. In DNA form, the CDR3 reads TGTGCCAGCAGTGTTGGTGGCCTGTTCAACACCATATATTTT.